The clone carrying this T cell receptor beta chain was detected ten times or more. Its antigen is undetermined. As the template, RNA transcripts were used to amplify TCR beta CDR3 regions. First-round RT-PCR used HTBI primers; second-round multiplex PCR followed. One entry per CDR3 protein, called by TCRdb with MiXCR from the multiplex PCR reads. The data contain 400,000 to 450,000 distinct CDR3 sequences, around a fifth of them seen just once; the ten biggest clones take up 2.5% to 3.5%. This sample was included in a study of Graves' ophthalmopathy and Graves' hyperthyroidism. Findings and caveats of the study: Discriminating ophthalmopathy from stable hyperthyroidism, a 13-signature model attained a sensitivity of 85% to 90% and a specificity of about 79%.

The CDR3 consists of 14 residues. Trimming shortened V by 5 bases and J by 5 bases, and 13 bases separated the two germline ends. Enrollment excluded any patients with other autoimmune diseases, uncontrolled infections, pregnancy or lactation. Clinicians made diagnoses from clinical symptoms, serum thyroxine, TRAb, thyroid ultrasound and orbital computed tomography. The TCR comes from a woman aged 18-29 years with stable Graves' hyperthyroidism. This chain joins TRBV12-3 or TRBV12-4 and TRBJ1-5; D perhaps matches TRBD1 (6 bases). Sequenced input: peripheral blood. CDR3 DNA: TGTGCCAGCAGTGACGACAGGCGGGATCAGCCCCAGCATTTT. This codes for CASSDDRRDQPQHF.